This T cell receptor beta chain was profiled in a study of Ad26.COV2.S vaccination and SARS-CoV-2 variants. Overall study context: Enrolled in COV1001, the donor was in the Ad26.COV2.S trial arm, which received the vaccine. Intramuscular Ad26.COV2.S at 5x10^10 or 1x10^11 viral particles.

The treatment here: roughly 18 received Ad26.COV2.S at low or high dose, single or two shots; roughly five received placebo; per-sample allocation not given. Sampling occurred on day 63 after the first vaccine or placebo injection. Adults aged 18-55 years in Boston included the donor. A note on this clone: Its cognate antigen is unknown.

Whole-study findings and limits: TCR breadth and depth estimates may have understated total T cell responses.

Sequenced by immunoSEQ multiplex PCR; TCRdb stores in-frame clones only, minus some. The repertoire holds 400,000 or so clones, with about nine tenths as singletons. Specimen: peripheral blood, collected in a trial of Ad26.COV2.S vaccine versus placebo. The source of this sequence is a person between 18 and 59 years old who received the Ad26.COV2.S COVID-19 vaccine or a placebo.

CDR3 loop: CASSSSLDTANTEAFF. DNA of the CDR3: TGTGCCAGCAGTTCGTCATTAGATACAGCGAACACTGAAGCTTTCTTT. V and J are TRBV28 and TRBJ1-1, with D unclear. CDR3 length: 16 amino acids. V was clipped by 4 bases and J by 1 base, with 16 bases between them. Germline lookup yields CDR1 MDHEN and CDR2 SYDVKM.